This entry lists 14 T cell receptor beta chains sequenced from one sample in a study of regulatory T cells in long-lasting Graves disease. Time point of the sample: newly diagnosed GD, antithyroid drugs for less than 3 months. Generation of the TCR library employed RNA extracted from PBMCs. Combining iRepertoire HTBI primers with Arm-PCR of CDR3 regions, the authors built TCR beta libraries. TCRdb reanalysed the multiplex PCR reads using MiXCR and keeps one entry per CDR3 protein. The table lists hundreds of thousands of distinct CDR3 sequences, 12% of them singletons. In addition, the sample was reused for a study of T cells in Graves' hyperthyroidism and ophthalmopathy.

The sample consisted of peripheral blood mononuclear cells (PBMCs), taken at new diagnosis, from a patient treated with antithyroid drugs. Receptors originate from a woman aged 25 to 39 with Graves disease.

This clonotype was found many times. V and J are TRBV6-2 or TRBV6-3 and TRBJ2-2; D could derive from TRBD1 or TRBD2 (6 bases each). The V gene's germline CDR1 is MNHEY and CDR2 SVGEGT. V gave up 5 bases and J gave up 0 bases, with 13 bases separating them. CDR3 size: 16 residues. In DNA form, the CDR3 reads TGTGCCAGCAGTGGGCAGAGGGGGGCGAACACCGGGGAGCTGTTTTTT. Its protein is CASSGQRGANTGELFF.

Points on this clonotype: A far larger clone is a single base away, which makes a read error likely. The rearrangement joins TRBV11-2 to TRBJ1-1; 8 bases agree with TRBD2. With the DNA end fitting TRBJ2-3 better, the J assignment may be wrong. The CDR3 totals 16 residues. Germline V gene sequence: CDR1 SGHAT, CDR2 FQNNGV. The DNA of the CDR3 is TGTGCCAGCAGCACCCGGCCCGCGCGGGAGGCTGTTACGCAGTATTTT. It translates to CASSTRPAREAVTQYF.

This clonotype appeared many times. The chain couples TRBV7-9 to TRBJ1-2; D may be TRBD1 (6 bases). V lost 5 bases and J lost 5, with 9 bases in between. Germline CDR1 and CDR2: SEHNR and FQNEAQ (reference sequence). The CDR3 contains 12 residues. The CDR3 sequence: CASSGQSYGYTF. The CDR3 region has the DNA TGTGCCAGCAGCGGACAGTCATATGGCTACACCTTC.

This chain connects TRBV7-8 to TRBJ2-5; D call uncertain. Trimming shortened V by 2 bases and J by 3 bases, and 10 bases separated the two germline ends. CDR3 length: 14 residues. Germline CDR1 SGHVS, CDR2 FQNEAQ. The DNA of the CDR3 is TGTGCCAGCAGCTTATATCACGCGAAAGAGACCCAGTACTTC. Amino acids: CASSLYHAKETQYF.

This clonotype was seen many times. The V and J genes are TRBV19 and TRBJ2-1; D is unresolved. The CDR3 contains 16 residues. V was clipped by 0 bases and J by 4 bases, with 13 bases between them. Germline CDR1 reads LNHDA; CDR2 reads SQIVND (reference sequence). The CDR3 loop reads CASSIDLRLLYNEQFF. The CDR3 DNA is TGTGCCAGTAGTATAGATCTTCGCCTTCTTTACAATGAGCAGTTCTTC. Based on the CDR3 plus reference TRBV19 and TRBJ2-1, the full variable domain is DGGITQSPKYLFRKEGQNVTLSCEQNLNHDAMYWYRQDPGQGLRLIYYSQIVNDFQKGDIAEGYSVSREKKESFPLTVTSAQKNPTAFYLCASSIDLRLLYNEQFFGPGTRLTVL.

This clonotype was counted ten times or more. CDR3 nucleotides: TGTGCCAGCAGTGAAAGGCGGGCCGCACCTACGCAGTATTTT. It specifies CASSERRAAPTQYF. The J gene is TRBJ2-3, the V gene TRBV2, with D possibly matching TRBD2 (5 bases). The germline V and J ends were trimmed by 2 bases and 8 bases, with 14 bases remaining between them. The germline CDR1 and CDR2 sequences are SNHLY and FYNNEI. CDR3 size: 14 residues. Based on the CDR3 plus reference TRBV2 and TRBJ2-3, the full variable domain is EPEVTQTPSHQVTQMGQEVILRCVPISNHLYFYWYRQILGQKVEFLVSFYNNEISEKSEIFDDQFSVERPDGSNFTLKIRSTKLEDSAMYFCASSERRAAPTQYFGPGTRLTVL.

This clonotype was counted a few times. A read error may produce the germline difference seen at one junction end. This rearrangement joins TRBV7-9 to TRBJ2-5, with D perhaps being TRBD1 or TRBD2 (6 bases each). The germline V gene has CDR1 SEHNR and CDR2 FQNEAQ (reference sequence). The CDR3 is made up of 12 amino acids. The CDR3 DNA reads TGTGCCAGCAGCTTAGGCAGGGGACTTCCACCCTTC. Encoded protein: CASSLGRGLPPF.

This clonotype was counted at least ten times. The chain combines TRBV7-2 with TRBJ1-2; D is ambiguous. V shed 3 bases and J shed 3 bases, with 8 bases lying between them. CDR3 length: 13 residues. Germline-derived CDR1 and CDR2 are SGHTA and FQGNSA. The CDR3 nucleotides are TGTGCCAGCAGCTTTCCTACGGACTATGGCTACACCTTC. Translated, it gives CASSFPTDYGYTF.

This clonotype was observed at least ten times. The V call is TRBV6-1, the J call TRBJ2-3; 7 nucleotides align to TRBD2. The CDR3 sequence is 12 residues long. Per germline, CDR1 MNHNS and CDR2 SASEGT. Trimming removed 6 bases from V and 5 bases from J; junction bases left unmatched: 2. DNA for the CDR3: TGTGCCAGCAGCACTAGCGTAGATACGCAGTATTTT. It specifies CASSTSVDTQYF.

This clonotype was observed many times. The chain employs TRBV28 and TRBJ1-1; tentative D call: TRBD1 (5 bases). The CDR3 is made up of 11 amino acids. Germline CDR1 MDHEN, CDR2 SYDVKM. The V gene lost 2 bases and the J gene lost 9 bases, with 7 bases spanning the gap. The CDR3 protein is CASSLRGKAFF. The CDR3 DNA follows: TGTGCCAGCAGTTTACGGGGGAAAGCTTTCTTT.

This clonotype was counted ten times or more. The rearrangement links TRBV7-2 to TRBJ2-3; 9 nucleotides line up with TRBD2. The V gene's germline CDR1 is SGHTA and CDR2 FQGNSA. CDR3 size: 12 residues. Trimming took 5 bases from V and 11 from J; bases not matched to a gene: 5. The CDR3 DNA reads TGTGCCAGCAGCCGCCCGACTAGCGGGCAGTATTTT. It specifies CASSRPTSGQYF.

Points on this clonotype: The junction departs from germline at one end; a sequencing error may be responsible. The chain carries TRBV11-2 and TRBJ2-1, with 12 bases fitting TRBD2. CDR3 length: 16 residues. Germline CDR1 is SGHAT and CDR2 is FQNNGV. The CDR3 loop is CASSPGLAGRYNEQCF. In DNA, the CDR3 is TGTGCCAGCAGCCCCGGACTAGCGGGACGCTACAATGAACAGTGCTTC. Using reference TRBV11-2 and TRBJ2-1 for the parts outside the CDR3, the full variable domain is EAGVAQSPRYKIIEKRQSVAFWCNPISGHATLYWYQQILGQGPKLLIQFQNNGVVDDSQLPKDRFSAERLKGVDSTLKIQPAKLEDSAVYLCASSPGLAGRYNEQCFGPGTRLTVL.

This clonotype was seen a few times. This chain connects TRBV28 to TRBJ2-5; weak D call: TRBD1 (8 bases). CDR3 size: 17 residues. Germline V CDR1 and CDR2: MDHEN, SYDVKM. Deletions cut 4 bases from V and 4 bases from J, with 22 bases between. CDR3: CASSSLRTGPGGETQYF. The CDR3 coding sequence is TGTGCCAGCAGTTCCCTTCGGACAGGGCCGGGAGGAGAGACCCAGTACTTC.

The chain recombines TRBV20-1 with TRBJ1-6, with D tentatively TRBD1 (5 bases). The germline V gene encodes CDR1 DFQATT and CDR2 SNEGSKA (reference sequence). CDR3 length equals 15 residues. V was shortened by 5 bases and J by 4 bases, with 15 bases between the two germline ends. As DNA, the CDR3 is TGCAGTGCTCATAAGACAAGGGGTTATAATTCACCCCTCCACTTT. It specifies CSAHKTRGYNSPLHF.